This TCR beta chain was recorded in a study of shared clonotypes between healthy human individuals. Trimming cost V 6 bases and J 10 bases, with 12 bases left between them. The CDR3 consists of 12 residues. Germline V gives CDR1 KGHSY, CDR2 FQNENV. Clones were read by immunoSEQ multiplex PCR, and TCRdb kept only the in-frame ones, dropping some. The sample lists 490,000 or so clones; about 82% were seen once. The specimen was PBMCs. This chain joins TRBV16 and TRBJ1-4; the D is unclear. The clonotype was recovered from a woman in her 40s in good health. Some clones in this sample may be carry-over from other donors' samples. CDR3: CASSTQTGKLFF. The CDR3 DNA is TGTGCCAGCAGTACCCAGACCGGAAAACTGTTTTTT.